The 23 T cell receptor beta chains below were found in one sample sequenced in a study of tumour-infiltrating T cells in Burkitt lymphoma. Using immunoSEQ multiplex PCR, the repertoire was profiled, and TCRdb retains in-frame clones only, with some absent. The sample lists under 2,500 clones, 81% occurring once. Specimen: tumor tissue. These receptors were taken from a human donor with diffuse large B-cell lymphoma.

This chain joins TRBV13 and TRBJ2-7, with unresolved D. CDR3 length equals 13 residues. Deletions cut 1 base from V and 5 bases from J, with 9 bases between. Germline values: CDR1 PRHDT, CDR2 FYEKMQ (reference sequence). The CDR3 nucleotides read TGTGCCAGCAGCTTAGAGATCAGCAACGAGCAGTACTTC. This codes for CASSLEISNEQYF.

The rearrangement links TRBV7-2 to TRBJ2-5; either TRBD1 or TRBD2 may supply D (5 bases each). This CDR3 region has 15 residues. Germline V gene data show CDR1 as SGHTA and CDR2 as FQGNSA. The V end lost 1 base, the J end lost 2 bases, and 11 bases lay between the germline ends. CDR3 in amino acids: CASSLVRGPQETQYF. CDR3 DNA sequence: TGTGCCAGCAGCTTAGTACGGGGACCTCAAGAGACCCAGTACTTC.

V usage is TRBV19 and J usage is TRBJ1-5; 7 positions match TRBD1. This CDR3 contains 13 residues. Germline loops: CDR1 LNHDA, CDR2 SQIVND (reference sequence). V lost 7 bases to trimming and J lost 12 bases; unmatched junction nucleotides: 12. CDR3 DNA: TGTGCCAGTACCGCGACAGGTTCAGGGGGCCAGCATTTT. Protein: CASTATGSGGQHF.

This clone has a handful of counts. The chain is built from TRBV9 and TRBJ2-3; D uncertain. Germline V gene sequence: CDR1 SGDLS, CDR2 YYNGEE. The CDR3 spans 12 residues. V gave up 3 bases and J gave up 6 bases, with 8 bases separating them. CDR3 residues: CASSGPGDTQYF. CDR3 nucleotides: TGTGCCAGCAGCGGCCCGGGTGATACGCAGTATTTT. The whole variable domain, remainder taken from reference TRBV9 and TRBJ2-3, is DSGVTQTPKHLITATGQRVTLRCSPRSGDLSVYWYQQSLDQGLQFLIQYYNGEERAKGNILERFSAQQFPDLHSELNLSSLELGDSALYFCASSGPGDTQYFGPGTRLTVL.

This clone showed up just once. CDR3 loop: CASSMEQHRSPLHF. In DNA, the CDR3 is TGTGCCAGTAGTATGGAGCAGCATCGGTCACCCCTCCACTTT. The genes are TRBV19 and TRBJ1-6; D is unresolved. CDR3 length equals 14 residues. Germline CDR1 LNHDA, CDR2 SQIVND (reference sequence). Trimming left V 3 bases short and J 10 bases short, with 13 bases between.

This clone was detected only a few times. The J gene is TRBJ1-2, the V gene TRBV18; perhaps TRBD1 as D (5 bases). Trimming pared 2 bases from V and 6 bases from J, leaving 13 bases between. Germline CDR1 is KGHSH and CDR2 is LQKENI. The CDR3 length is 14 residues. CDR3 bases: TGTGCCAGCTCACCAAAAAGGGGACCCGATGGCTACACCTTC. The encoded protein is CASSPKRGPDGYTF.

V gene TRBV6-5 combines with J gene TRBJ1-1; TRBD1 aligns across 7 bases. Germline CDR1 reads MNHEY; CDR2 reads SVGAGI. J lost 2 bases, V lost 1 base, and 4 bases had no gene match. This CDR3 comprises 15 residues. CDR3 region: CASSYWDSHNTEAFF. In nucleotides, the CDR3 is TGTGCCAGCAGTTACTGGGACAGCCATAACACTGAAGCTTTCTTT.

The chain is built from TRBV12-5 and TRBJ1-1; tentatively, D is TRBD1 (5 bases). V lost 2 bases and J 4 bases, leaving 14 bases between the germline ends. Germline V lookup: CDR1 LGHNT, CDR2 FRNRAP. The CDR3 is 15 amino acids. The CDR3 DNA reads TGTGCTAGTGGTTTGCCCAGTAGCGGGGGCACTGAAGCTTTCTTT. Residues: CASGLPSSGGTEAFF.

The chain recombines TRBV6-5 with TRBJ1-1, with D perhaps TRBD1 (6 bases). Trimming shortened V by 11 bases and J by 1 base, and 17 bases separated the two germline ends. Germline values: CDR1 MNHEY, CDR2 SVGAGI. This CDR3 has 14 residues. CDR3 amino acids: CAGAGGAKNTEAFF. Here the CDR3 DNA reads TGTGCCGGGGCGGGGGGGGCGAAGAACACTGAAGCTTTCTTT.

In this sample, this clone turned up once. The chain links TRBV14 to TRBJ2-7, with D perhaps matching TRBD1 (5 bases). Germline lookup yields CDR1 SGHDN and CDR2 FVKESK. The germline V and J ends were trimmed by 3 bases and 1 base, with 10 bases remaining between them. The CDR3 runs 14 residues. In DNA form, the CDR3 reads TGTGCCAGCAGCCACCTCCGACAGTCCTACGAGCAGTACTTC. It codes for CASSHLRQSYEQYF.

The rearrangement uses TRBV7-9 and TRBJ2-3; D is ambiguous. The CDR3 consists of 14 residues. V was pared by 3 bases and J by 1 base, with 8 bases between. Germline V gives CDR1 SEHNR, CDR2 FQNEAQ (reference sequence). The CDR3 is CASSFTLGTDTQYF. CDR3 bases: TGTGCCAGCAGCTTCACATTAGGCACAGATACGCAGTATTTT.

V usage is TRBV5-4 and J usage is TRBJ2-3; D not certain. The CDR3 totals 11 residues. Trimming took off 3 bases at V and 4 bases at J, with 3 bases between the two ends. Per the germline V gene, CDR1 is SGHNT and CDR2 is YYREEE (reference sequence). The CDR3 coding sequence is TGTGCCAGCAGCTCACCAGATACGCAGTATTTT. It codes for CASSSPDTQYF. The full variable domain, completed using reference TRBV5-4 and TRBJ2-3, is ETGVTQSPTHLIKTRGQQVTLRCSSQSGHNTVSWYQQALGQGPQFIFQYYREEENGRGNFPPRFSGLQFPNYSSELNVNALELDDSALYLCASSSPDTQYFGPGTRLTVL.

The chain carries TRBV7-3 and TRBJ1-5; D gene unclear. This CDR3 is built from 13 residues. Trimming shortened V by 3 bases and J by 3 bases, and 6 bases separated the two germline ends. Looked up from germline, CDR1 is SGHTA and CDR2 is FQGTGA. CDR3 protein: CASSFDYNQPQHF. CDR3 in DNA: TGTGCCAGCAGCTTCGATTACAATCAGCCCCAGCATTTT.

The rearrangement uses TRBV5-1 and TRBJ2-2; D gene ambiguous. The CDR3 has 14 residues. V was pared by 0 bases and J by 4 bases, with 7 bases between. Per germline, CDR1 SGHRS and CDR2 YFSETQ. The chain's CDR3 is CASSLGSLTGELFF. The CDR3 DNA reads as TGCGCCAGCAGCTTGGGATCGCTCACCGGGGAGCTGTTTTTT.

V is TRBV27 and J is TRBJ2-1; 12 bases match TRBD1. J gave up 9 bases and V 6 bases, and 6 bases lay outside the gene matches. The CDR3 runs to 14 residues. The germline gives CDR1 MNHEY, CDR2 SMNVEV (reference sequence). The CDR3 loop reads CASRRDRGRGEQFF. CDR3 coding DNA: TGTGCCAGCAGACGGGACAGGGGGCGCGGTGAGCAGTTCTTC.

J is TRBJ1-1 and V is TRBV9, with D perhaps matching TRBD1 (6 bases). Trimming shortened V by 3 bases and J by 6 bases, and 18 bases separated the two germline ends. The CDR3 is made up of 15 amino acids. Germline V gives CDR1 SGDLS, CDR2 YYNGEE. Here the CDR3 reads CASSGKGGERAEAFF. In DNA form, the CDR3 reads TGTGCCAGCAGCGGCAAGGGGGGCGAAAGGGCTGAAGCTTTCTTT.

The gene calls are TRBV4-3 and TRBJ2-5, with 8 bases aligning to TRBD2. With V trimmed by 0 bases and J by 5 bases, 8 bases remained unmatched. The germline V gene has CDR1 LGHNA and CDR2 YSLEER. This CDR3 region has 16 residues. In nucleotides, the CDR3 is TGCGCCAGCAGCCAAGAATCGGGGGGGCGTATGGAGACCCAGTACTTC. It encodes CASSQESGGRMETQYF.

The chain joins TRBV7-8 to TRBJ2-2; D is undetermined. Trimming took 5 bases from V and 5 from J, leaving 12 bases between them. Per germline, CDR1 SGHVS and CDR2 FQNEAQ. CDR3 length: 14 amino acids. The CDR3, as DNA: TGTGCCAGCAGCCTACCGGTAGGGACCGGGGAGCTGTTTTTT. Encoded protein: CASSLPVGTGELFF.

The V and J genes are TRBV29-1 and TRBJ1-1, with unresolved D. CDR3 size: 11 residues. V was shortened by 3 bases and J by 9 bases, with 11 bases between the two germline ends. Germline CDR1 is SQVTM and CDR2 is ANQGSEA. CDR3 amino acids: CSVEVWGKAFF. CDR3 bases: TGCAGCGTTGAGGTATGGGGAAAAGCTTTCTTT.

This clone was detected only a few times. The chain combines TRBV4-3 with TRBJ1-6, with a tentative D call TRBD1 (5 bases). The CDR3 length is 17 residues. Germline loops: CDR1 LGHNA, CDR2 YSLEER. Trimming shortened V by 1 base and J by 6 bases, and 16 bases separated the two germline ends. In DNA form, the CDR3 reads TGCGCCAGCAGCCAAGGGAGCGGTCGGAGGGGTAATTCACCCCTCCACTTT. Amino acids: CASSQGSGRRGNSPLHF.

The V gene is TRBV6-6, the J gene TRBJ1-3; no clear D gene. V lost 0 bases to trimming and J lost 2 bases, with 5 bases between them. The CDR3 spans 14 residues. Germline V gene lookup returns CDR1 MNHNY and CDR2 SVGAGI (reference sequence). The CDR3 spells CASSYSRAGNTIYF. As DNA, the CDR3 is TGTGCCAGCAGTTACTCGAGGGCTGGAAACACCATATATTTT.

The CDR3 region has the DNA TGTGCCAGCAGTGTGGGGGGGCAGAATGAGCAGTTCTTC. It is translated as CASSVGGQNEQFF. The chain has TRBV6-5 and TRBJ2-1; D is possibly TRBD2 (7 bases). The CDR3 is 13 residues long. V lost 5 bases and J lost 7, with 12 bases in between. Germline V gives CDR1 MNHEY, CDR2 SVGAGI.

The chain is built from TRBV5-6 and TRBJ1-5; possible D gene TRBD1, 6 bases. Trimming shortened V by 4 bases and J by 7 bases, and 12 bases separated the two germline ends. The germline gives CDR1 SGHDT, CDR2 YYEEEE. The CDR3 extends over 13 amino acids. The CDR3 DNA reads TGTGCCAGCAGCACGAGGGGGTTGCAGCCCCAGCATTTT. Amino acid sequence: CASSTRGLQPQHF.